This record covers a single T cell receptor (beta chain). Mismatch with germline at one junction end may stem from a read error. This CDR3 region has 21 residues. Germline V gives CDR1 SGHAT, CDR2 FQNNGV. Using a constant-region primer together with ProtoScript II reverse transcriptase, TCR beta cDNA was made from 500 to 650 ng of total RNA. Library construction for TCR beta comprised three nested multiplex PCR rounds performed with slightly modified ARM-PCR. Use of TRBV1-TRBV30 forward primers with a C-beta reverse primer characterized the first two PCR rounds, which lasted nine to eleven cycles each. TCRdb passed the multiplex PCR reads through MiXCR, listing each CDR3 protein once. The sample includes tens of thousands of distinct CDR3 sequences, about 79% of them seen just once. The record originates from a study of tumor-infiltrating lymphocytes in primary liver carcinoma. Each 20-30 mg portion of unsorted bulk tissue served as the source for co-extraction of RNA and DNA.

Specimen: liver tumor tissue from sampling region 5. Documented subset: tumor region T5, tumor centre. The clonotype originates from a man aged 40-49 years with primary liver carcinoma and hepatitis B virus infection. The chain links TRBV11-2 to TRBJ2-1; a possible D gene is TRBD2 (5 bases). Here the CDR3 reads CASSFKHGLGWEWWNYNEQFF. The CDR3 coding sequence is TGTGCCAGCAGCTTCAAACATGGATTGGGGTGGGAGTGGTGGAACTACAATGAGCAATTCTTC.